Listed here are 17 T cell receptor beta chains from one sample, sequenced in a study of T cell responses to AZD1222 COVID-19 vaccine. Sequenced by immunoSEQ multiplex PCR; TCRdb stores in-frame clones only, minus some. The sample contains 100,000 or so clones, over 75% of which appear only once. The sample consisted of peripheral blood, taken on day 0 of AZD1222 vaccination. These TCRs come from an adult in good health.

V usage is TRBV7-6 and J usage is TRBJ2-7; D might be TRBD1 (6 bases). CDR1 and CDR2 from the germline V gene are SGHVS and FNYEAQ. The length of the CDR3 is 18 residues. V lost 3 bases, J lost 2 bases, and 23 bases lay in between. The chain's CDR3 is CASSLIGSGQGPTYEQYF. CDR3 coding DNA: TGTGCCAGCAGCTTGATCGGTTCTGGGCAGGGGCCCACCTACGAGCAGTACTTC. Full variable domain (remainder filled in from reference TRBV7-6 and TRBJ2-7): GAGVSQSPRYKVTKRGQDVALRCDPISGHVSLYWYRQALGQGPEFLTYFNYEAQQDKSGLPNDRFSAERPEGSISTLTIQRTEQRDSAMYRCASSLIGSGQGPTYEQYFGPGTRLTVT.

This chain joins TRBV28 and TRBJ2-7; D uncertain. The ends were cut back, 2 bases at V and 3 bases at J, with 11 bases in the middle. Per the germline V gene, CDR1 is MDHEN and CDR2 is SYDVKM. The CDR3 is 14 amino acids. This CDR3 is CASSLQDPVYEQYF. The CDR3 DNA sequence: TGTGCCAGCAGTTTACAGGACCCAGTCTACGAGCAGTACTTC.

The chain uses TRBV27 and TRBJ1-5, with a weak D call TRBD1 (5 bases). Germline CDR1 is MNHEY and CDR2 is SMNVEV (reference sequence). The CDR3 sequence is 16 residues long. The V and J ends lost 0 bases and 1 base respectively, with 10 bases between them. CDR3 bases: TGTGCCAGCAGTTTATCTCGGGGGGGGAGCAATCAGCCCCAGCATTTT. Protein sequence: CASSLSRGGSNQPQHF.

The CDR3 coding sequence is TGTGCCAGCAGCATAGACAGGGTTTCGACTGAAGCTTTCTTT. It translates to CASSIDRVSTEAFF. The J gene is TRBJ1-1, the V gene TRBV7-2, with TRBD1 matching over 7 bases. With 5 bases clipped from V and 5 bases from J, the junction kept 8 bases outside the gene matches. The CDR3 spans 14 residues. Germline V gene data show CDR1 as SGHTA and CDR2 as FQGNSA.

This chain uses TRBV5-4 with TRBJ2-5; 8 nucleotides align to TRBD2. This CDR3 region has 16 residues. CDR1 is SGHNT, CDR2 YYREEE, per germline (reference sequence). The V and J ends lost 4 bases and 4 bases, in that order; junction bases with no gene match: 12. CDR3 in DNA: TGTGCCAGCAGCCCCGGGGGGGGAAAGGGAAGAGAGACCCAGTACTTC. It codes for CASSPGGGKGRETQYF.

V is TRBV5-8 and J is TRBJ1-1; D not certain. The V gene lost 0 bases and the J gene lost 0 bases, with 9 bases spanning the gap. The germline V gene encodes CDR1 SGHTS and CDR2 YDEGEE. CDR3 length: 15 amino acids. The CDR3 DNA reads TGTGCCAGCAGCTTGGTTTCTGGAGTGAACACTGAAGCTTTCTTT. Its protein is CASSLVSGVNTEAFF.

The table lists this clone with a few counts. The CDR3 loop is CASSFRRENTEAFF. The CDR3 bases are TGTGCCAGCAGCTTCAGGAGAGAAAACACTGAAGCTTTCTTT. V is TRBV5-4 and J is TRBJ1-1; D gene uncertain. CDR1 is SGHNT, CDR2 YYREEE, per germline (reference sequence). Trimming cost V 2 bases and J 2 bases, with 10 bases left between them. The CDR3 loop spans 14 amino acids.

This sequence joins TRBV5-4 and TRBJ1-6, with D hard to call. The germline V and J ends were trimmed by 4 bases and 0 bases, with 14 bases remaining between them. Germline CDR1 and CDR2: SGHNT and YYREEE (reference sequence). The CDR3 extends over 17 amino acids. The CDR3 nucleotides read TGTGCCAGCAGCACGGGCCGGGCGGGCTCCTATAATTCACCCCTCCACTTT. Protein product: CASSTGRAGSYNSPLHF.

This clone was counted a few times. This chain links TRBV19 with TRBJ2-7, with D tentatively TRBD1 (6 bases). The V end was cut by 9 bases, the J end by 3 bases, with 18 bases between. The CDR3 is made up of 14 amino acids. Per germline, CDR1 LNHDA and CDR2 SQIVND (reference sequence). The DNA for the CDR3 is TGTGCCAGGATCAAGGACAGTATGAACTACGAGCAGTACTTC. Its translation: CARIKDSMNYEQYF.

CDR3 sequence (DNA): TGTGCCAGCAGTCCTTCCGGGTCTGGAAACACCATATATTTT. Encoded protein: CASSPSGSGNTIYF. The J gene is TRBJ1-3, the V gene TRBV28; D is uncertain. V lost 5 bases, J lost 1 base, and 9 bases lay in between. The length of the CDR3 is 14 residues. Germline V gene sequence: CDR1 MDHEN, CDR2 SYDVKM.

The chain uses TRBV10-3 and TRBJ1-1, with D possibly being TRBD1 (5 bases). The CDR3 covers 13 residues. In germline, CDR1 is ENHRY, CDR2 SYGVKD. Trimming stripped 3 bases from V and 1 base from J, with 6 bases between. The CDR3 region has the DNA TGTGCCATCAGTGAAGACAGGAACACTGAAGCTTTCTTT. Translating it yields CAISEDRNTEAFF.

Only one count was recorded for this clone. V is TRBV29-1 and J is TRBJ2-2; the D gene is possibly TRBD1 (6 bases). CDR3 length: 15 amino acids. Trimming pared 6 bases from V and 1 base from J, leaving 15 bases between. Germline V gives CDR1 SQVTM, CDR2 ANQGSEA. The CDR3 DNA reads as TGCAGCGTCACAACCGGACAGCTGAACACCGGGGAGCTGTTTTTT. Its protein is CSVTTGQLNTGELFF.

The chain carries TRBV15 and TRBJ1-1; perhaps TRBD1 as D (5 bases). In germline, CDR1 is LNHNV, CDR2 YYDKDF (reference sequence). This CDR3 has 13 residues. The germline V and J ends were trimmed by 3 bases and 2 bases, with 7 bases remaining between them. The CDR3 protein is CATSSQGNTEAFF. CDR3 coding DNA: TGTGCCACCAGCAGCCAGGGAAACACTGAAGCTTTCTTT.

This chain uses TRBV15 with TRBJ1-5; possible D gene TRBD1, 5 bases. Trimming removed 5 bases at V and 5 bases at J, with 13 bases between. From germline, CDR1 is LNHNV and CDR2 YYDKDF (reference sequence). The CDR3 spans 14 residues. The CDR3 nucleotides read TGTGCCACCAGCTCCCTCGGGGGGGATCAGCCCCAGCATTTT. Translating gives CATSSLGGDQPQHF.

The rearrangement joins TRBV6-5 to TRBJ1-2; weak D call: TRBD1 (6 bases). V shed 6 bases and J shed 5 bases, with 13 bases lying between them. CDR1 and CDR2 (germline): MNHEY, SVGAGI. CDR3 length: 13 residues. The CDR3 DNA follows: TGTGCCAGCAGAAAGGACAGCTTTTATGGCTACACCTTC. Its translation: CASRKDSFYGYTF.

The chain uses TRBV3-1 (or the pseudogene TRBV3-2) and TRBJ2-5; D uncertain. CDR1 and CDR2 (germline): LGHDT, YNNKEL (reference sequence). The CDR3 covers 13 residues. The V and J ends lost 1 base and 5 bases respectively, with 8 bases between them. CDR3 bases: TGTGCCAGCAGCCAAGGGGTCCTGGAGACCCAGTACTTC. It translates to CASSQGVLETQYF.

CDR3 in DNA: TGTGCCAGCAGCCTTCTTACAGATACGCAGTATTTT. Residues: CASSLLTDTQYF. The V call is TRBV3-1 (or the pseudogene TRBV3-2), the J call TRBJ2-3; the D is unclear. V was pared by 4 bases and J by 3 bases, with 5 bases between. This CDR3 contains 12 residues. The V gene's germline CDR1 is LGHDT and CDR2 YNNKEL (reference sequence).